The 7 T cell receptor beta chains below come from one sample, sequenced in a study of early stage breast cancer tumors. Profiling relied on immunoSEQ multiplex PCR, and the TCRdb table lists in-frame clones only, not all of them. The sample yields about 41,000 clones, around 70% seen once. The sequenced material came from blood. These TCRs come from a person aged 45 to 59 with breast cancer.

J is TRBJ2-3 and V is TRBV6-1, with D perhaps matching TRBD2 (6 bases). Germline lookup yields CDR1 MNHNS and CDR2 SASEGT. The CDR3 is made up of 15 amino acids. V was cut by 4 bases and J by 4 bases, with 15 bases left in between. This CDR3 reads CASSVPGLGADTQYF. Written as DNA, the CDR3 is TGTGCCAGCAGTGTTCCGGGACTGGGGGCAGATACGCAGTATTTT.

V is TRBV5-1 and J is TRBJ1-1; 9 nucleotides line up with TRBD1. V lost 3 bases, J lost 2 bases, and 5 bases stayed unmatched. Germline assignment: CDR1 SGHRS and CDR2 YFSETQ. CDR3 length equals 15 residues. CDR3: CASSSLGQGNTEAFF. The CDR3 DNA follows: TGCGCCAGCAGCTCGCTGGGACAGGGAAACACTGAAGCTTTCTTT.

This clone was seen only a few times. V and J are TRBV18 and TRBJ2-7, with D perhaps TRBD1 (5 bases). The CDR3 is made up of 13 amino acids. V lost 2 bases to trimming and J lost 3 bases, with 8 bases between them. The germline CDR1 and CDR2 sequences are KGHSH and LQKENI. DNA of the CDR3: TGTGCCAGCTCACCAGGAGACAGCTACGAGCAGTACGTC. It is translated as CASSPGDSYEQYV.

The chain joins TRBV5-6 to TRBJ1-1; 11 positions match TRBD1. The ends lost 3 bases at V and 5 bases at J; junction bases unmatched: 3. The CDR3 extends over 14 amino acids. CDR1 and CDR2 (germline): SGHDT, YYEEEE. CDR3 DNA: TGTGCCAGCAGCTGGGGGACAGGGGGAACTGAAGCTTTCTTT. Encoded protein: CASSWGTGGTEAFF.

This clone has a single count. This chain links TRBV4-3 with TRBJ1-6; 8 positions agree with TRBD1. This CDR3 contains 18 residues. Germline V CDR1 and CDR2: LGHNA, YSLEER. The ends lost 4 bases at V and 4 bases at J; junction bases unmatched: 12. CDR3 loop: CASSLRRPDREYNSPLHF. The CDR3 region has the DNA TGCGCCAGCAGCCTCCGCCGCCCGGACAGGGAATATAATTCACCCCTCCACTTT.

V gene TRBV4-1 combines with J gene TRBJ2-3, with 7 bases lining up with TRBD2. In germline, CDR1 is MGHRA, CDR2 YSYEKL. The CDR3 totals 17 residues. Unmatched junction bases numbered 12, after V lost 0 bases and J lost 6 bases. The CDR3 nucleotides are TGCGCCAGCAGCCAAGATCTCCAAGCGGGACTCTCCGATACGCAGTATTTT. It yields the protein CASSQDLQAGLSDTQYF.

The chain combines TRBV5-5 with TRBJ1-5, with 9 bases fitting TRBD1. Looked up from germline, CDR1 is SGHKS and CDR2 is YYEKEE (reference sequence). The CDR3 covers 18 residues. V was pared by 5 bases and J by 3 bases, with 15 bases of the junction left unmatched. The CDR3: CASSQFPPGQGFNQPQHF. CDR3 nucleotides: TGTGCCAGCAGTCAATTCCCCCCGGGACAGGGCTTCAATCAGCCCCAGCATTTT.